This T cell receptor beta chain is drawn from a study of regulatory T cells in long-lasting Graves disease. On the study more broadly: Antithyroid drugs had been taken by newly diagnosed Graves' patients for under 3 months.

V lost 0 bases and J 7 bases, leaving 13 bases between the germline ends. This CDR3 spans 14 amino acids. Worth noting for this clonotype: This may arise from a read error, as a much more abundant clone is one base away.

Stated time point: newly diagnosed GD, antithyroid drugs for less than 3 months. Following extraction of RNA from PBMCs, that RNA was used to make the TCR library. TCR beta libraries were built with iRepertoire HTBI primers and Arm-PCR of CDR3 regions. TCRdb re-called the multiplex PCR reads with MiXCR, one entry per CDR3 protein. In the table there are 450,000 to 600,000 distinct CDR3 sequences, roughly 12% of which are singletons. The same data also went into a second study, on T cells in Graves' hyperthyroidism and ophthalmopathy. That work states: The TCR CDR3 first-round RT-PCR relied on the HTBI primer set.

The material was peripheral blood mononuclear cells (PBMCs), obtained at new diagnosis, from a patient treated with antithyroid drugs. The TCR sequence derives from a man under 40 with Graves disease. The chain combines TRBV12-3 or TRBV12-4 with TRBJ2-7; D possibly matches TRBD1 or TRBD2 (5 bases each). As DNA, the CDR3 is TGTGCCAGCAGTTTAGCGGGAGCGGACAATGAGCAGTACTTC. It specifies CASSLAGADNEQYF.